The 30 T cell receptor beta chains listed next were all sequenced from one sample in a study of cytomegalovirus exposure and HLA in healthy donors. The PCR made use of 60 Vbeta and 13 Jbeta primers. The data were produced by immunoSEQ multiplex PCR, yet TCRdb's version contains in-frame clones alone and is incomplete. The sample holds some 150,000 clones, about 72% seen once. The sequenced sample was PBMCs. Source of these receptors: a man in his forties in good health and CMV-seronegative.

This clone was found a few times. The CDR3 sequence: CASGLAGANEQFF. CDR3 nucleotides: TGTGCCAGCGGGCTAGCGGGGGCCAATGAGCAGTTCTTC. The rearrangement links TRBV7-2 to TRBJ2-1, with 10 bases that match TRBD2. This CDR3 spans 13 amino acids. With 8 bases clipped from V and 6 bases from J, the junction kept 4 bases outside the gene matches. CDR1 SGHTA and CDR2 FQGNSA come from the germline V gene.

The rearrangement uses TRBV7-9 and TRBJ1-2; the match to TRBD1 covers 9 bases. Germline V gene lookup returns CDR1 SEHNR and CDR2 FQNEAQ (reference sequence). Germline trimming cut 1 base from V and 5 bases from J; bases unmatched to any gene: 11. There are 17 residues in the CDR3. CDR3 nucleotides: TGTGCCAGCAGCTTAGTGGGGACAGGGTCCACTTCGTATGGCTACACCTTC. Its protein product is CASSLVGTGSTSYGYTF.

This rearrangement joins TRBV2 to TRBJ2-1, with D maybe TRBD2 (6 bases). Germline lookup yields CDR1 SNHLY and CDR2 FYNNEI. The CDR3 has 15 residues. Between the trimmed V and J ends, which lost 6 bases and 3 bases, there was a span of 15 bases. The CDR3 coding sequence is TGTGCCAGCAGAGAACGGGGGACTGTCTACAATGAGCAGTTCTTC. It encodes CASRERGTVYNEQFF.

This clone was seen a few times. The V gene is TRBV5-6, the J gene TRBJ2-5, with TRBD1 identical over 9 bases. In germline, CDR1 is SGHDT, CDR2 YYEEEE. The junction had 6 bases not matched to a gene; V was cut back by 4 bases and J by 2 bases. CDR3 size: 15 residues. The CDR3 bases are TGTGCCAGCAGCCTGTGGGACAGGGTGCAAGAGACCCAGTACTTC. It yields the protein CASSLWDRVQETQYF.

J is TRBJ2-2 and V is TRBV4-2; TRBD2 matches 10 bases. V trimming: 1 base; J trimming: 5 bases; junction bases outside the gene matches: 7. Germline lookup yields CDR1 LGHNA and CDR2 YNFKEQ. The CDR3 consists of 17 residues. This CDR3 reads CASSQVGLAGATGELFF. DNA of the CDR3: TGTGCCAGCAGCCAAGTTGGGCTAGCGGGGGCTACCGGGGAGCTGTTTTTT.

V gene TRBV10-1 combines with J gene TRBJ2-5, with 10 nucleotides matching TRBD2. Judging by the DNA end, TRBJ2-7 fits better; the J call may be wrong. The CDR3 has 16 residues. Germline-derived CDR1 and CDR2 are WNHNN and SYGVQD (reference sequence). For the CDR3, the DNA is TGCGCCAGCAGTGAGGTCCCTAGCGGGGGTATGTACGAGCAGTACTTC. Translated, it gives CASSEVPSGGMYEQYF.

Written as DNA, the CDR3 is TGTGCCAGCTCACCCATACAGGGAAGGGAAGAGACCCAGTACTTC. This encodes CASSPIQGREETQYF. The chain couples TRBV18 to TRBJ2-5; TRBD1 is a possible D gene (6 bases). The CDR3 extends over 15 amino acids. V gave up 3 bases and J gave up 3 bases, with 14 bases separating them. CDR1 is KGHSH, CDR2 LQKENI, per germline.

This rearrangement joins TRBV7-8 to TRBJ2-2, with 9 bases identical to TRBD2. Germline lookup yields CDR1 SGHVS and CDR2 FQNEAQ. CDR3 length: 15 amino acids. The trim removed 1 base at V and 7 bases at J, leaving 4 bases unmatched. The CDR3 sequence is CASSLVGTSNGELFF. CDR3 sequence (DNA): TGTGCCAGCAGCTTAGTAGGGACTAGCAACGGGGAGCTGTTTTTT.

The chain combines TRBV13 with TRBJ2-7; TRBD1 aligns across 8 bases. With V trimmed by 5 bases and J by 3 bases, 3 bases remained unmatched. Germline-derived CDR1 and CDR2 are PRHDT and FYEKMQ (reference sequence). The CDR3 sequence is 13 residues long. The CDR3 here is CASSPGTGYEQYF. The CDR3 DNA sequence: TGTGCCAGCAGCCCCGGGACAGGCTACGAGCAGTACTTC.

This clone turned up a few times. The rearrangement uses TRBV19 and TRBJ2-3; TRBD1 agrees at 9 bases. The CDR3 is 14 amino acids. The trim removed 7 bases at V and 3 bases at J, leaving 5 bases unmatched. Germline values: CDR1 LNHDA, CDR2 SQIVND (reference sequence). CDR3 region: CASNTGGRTDTQYF. The CDR3 DNA follows: TGTGCCAGTAACACAGGGGGCAGAACAGATACGCAGTATTTT. Using reference TRBV19 and TRBJ2-3 for the parts outside the CDR3, the full variable domain is DGGITQSPKYLFRKEGQNVTLSCEQNLNHDAMYWYRQDPGQGLRLIYYSQIVNDFQKGDIAEGYSVSREKKESFPLTVTSAQKNPTAFYLCASNTGGRTDTQYFGPGTRLTVL.

This chain joins TRBV19 and TRBJ2-5; D gene uncertain. The CDR3 is 13 amino acids. Germline V gene sequence: CDR1 LNHDA, CDR2 SQIVND (reference sequence). V was shortened by 3 bases and J by 0 bases, with 5 bases between the two germline ends. CDR3 amino acids: CASSITDQETQYF. CDR3 nucleotide sequence: TGTGCCAGTAGTATCACAGACCAAGAGACCCAGTACTTC.

The rearrangement links TRBV7-3 to TRBJ2-1; D possibly corresponds to TRBD2 (5 bases). The V and J ends lost 5 bases and 8 bases respectively, with 19 bases between them. The CDR3 runs 15 residues. Per germline, CDR1 SGHTA and CDR2 FQGTGA. The CDR3 loop is CASSPRGGVGYEQFF. The CDR3 bases are TGTGCCAGCAGCCCACGGGGTGGAGTTGGGTATGAGCAGTTCTTC.

This clone turned up a few times. The V and J genes are TRBV7-2 and TRBJ2-5; 8 nucleotides match TRBD2. Trimming cost V 7 bases and J 0 bases; bases outside gene matches: 4. Germline values: CDR1 SGHTA, CDR2 FQGNSA. This CDR3 contains 14 residues. The CDR3 reads CASKAGDYQETQYF. The CDR3 DNA sequence: TGTGCCAGCAAAGCGGGAGACTACCAAGAGACCCAGTACTTC.

This clone occurred once. The chain combines TRBV27 with TRBJ1-1; D unclear. The CDR3 contains 15 residues. V lost 3 bases and J lost 0, with 11 bases in between. CDR1 and CDR2 from the germline V gene are MNHEY and SMNVEV (reference sequence). The CDR3 DNA is TGTGCCAGCAGTTTGGGTCGTGGGCTGAACACTGAAGCTTTCTTT. This codes for CASSLGRGLNTEAFF.

The chain joins TRBV5-1 to TRBJ1-2, with D perhaps matching TRBD1 (5 bases). The CDR3 runs to 14 residues. Trimming removed 0 bases from V and 3 bases from J, with 9 bases in between. CDR1 and CDR2 from the germline V gene are SGHRS and YFSETQ. CDR3 nucleotides: TGCGCCAGCAGCTTGGCCATAGGGGACTATGGCTACACCTTC. Amino acids: CASSLAIGDYGYTF.

The chain uses TRBV28 and TRBJ1-3; 9 nucleotides align to TRBD1. CDR1 MDHEN and CDR2 SYDVKM come from the germline V gene. Losses at the gene ends were 6 bases for V and 3 bases for J; bases not matched to a gene: 9. The CDR3 consists of 16 residues. Here the CDR3 reads CASSRDRVYLGNTIYF. In nucleotides, the CDR3 is TGTGCCAGCAGCCGGGACAGGGTGTATCTTGGAAACACCATATATTTT.

This clone was detected only once. The rearrangement links TRBV7-2 to TRBJ2-3, with a possible D match to TRBD1 (5 bases). Trimming removed 7 bases from V and 3 bases from J, with 17 bases in between. Germline CDR1 and CDR2: SGHTA and FQGNSA. The CDR3 spans 15 residues. Here the CDR3 reads CASNLGLVQTDTQYF. The CDR3 DNA is TGTGCCAGCAACCTGGGGCTAGTTCAAACAGATACGCAGTATTTT.

CDR3 nucleotide sequence: TGTGCCAGTAGACCGCTTCTGCTACGGGACAGTAATGAAAAACTGTTTTTT. It yields the protein CASRPLLLRDSNEKLFF. The chain recombines TRBV19 with TRBJ1-4; 7 positions match TRBD1. V shed 6 bases, J shed 4 bases, and the junction held 14 bases outside the gene matches. Germline values: CDR1 LNHDA, CDR2 SQIVND (reference sequence). CDR3 length: 17 amino acids.

The sample holds one count of this clone. V gene TRBV9 combines with J gene TRBJ2-7; 9 bases match TRBD1. This CDR3 has 15 residues. The germline V gene encodes CDR1 SGDLS and CDR2 YYNGEE. The trim removed 0 bases at V and 5 bases at J, leaving 6 bases unmatched. The CDR3 DNA sequence: TGTGCCAGCAGCGTAGCAGGGACAGGGTTGGACGAGCAGTACTTC. Protein product: CASSVAGTGLDEQYF.

The chain carries TRBV4-1 and TRBJ1-3, with 8 nucleotides matching TRBD1. The CDR3 length is 15 residues. V shed 5 bases and J 0 bases; nucleotides not matched to a gene: 3. Looked up from germline, CDR1 is MGHRA and CDR2 is YSYEKL. CDR3 residues: CASSGGQASGNTIYF. The CDR3, as DNA: TGCGCCAGCAGCGGGGGACAGGCCTCTGGAAACACCATATATTTT.

The V gene is TRBV7-9, the J gene TRBJ2-3; tentative D call: TRBD2 (6 bases). Germline CDR1 and CDR2: SEHNR and FQNEAQ (reference sequence). Trimming shortened V by 8 bases and J by 2 bases, and 14 bases separated the two germline ends. The CDR3 is made up of 14 amino acids. CDR3 coding DNA: TGTGCCAGCGTTTGGGAGGATACCACAGATACGCAGTATTTT. It encodes CASVWEDTTDTQYF.

This chain's CDR3 is CASSPRSTGVGEQYF. The CDR3 region has the DNA TGTGCCAGCAGCCCCCGTTCGACAGGGGTGGGCGAGCAGTACTTC. The chain carries TRBV9 and TRBJ2-7; 8 bases are shared with TRBD1. The V and J ends lost 4 bases and 6 bases, in that order; junction bases with no gene match: 12. CDR3 length equals 15 residues. CDR1 SGDLS and CDR2 YYNGEE come from the germline V gene.

This clone occurred once. J is TRBJ2-5 and V is TRBV7-9; D is ambiguous. V lost 6 bases, J lost 7 bases, and 15 bases lay in between. Per germline, CDR1 SEHNR and CDR2 FQNEAQ (reference sequence). This CDR3 is built from 13 residues. The CDR3 sequence is CASSFSSPWTQYF. The CDR3, as DNA: TGTGCCAGCAGTTTTAGCAGTCCGTGGACCCAGTACTTC.

The sample holds one count of this clone. The CDR3 DNA follows: TGTGCCAGCAGTACGTGGACAGGGAAGGTGCCCTACGAGCAGTACTTC. Protein sequence: CASSTWTGKVPYEQYF. The chain has TRBV27 and TRBJ2-7; TRBD1 aligns across 8 bases. Per germline, CDR1 MNHEY and CDR2 SMNVEV (reference sequence). V gave up 5 bases and J gave up 2 bases; unmatched junction bases: 11. This CDR3 comprises 16 residues.

The V and J genes are TRBV6-6 and TRBJ2-3; 12 positions match TRBD2. The germline V gene encodes CDR1 MNHNY and CDR2 SVGAGI (reference sequence). V shed 4 bases, J shed 4 bases, and the junction held 6 bases outside the gene matches. This CDR3 contains 16 residues. The CDR3 nucleotides are TGTGCCAGCAGTTTGGGGCGACTAGCGGGGGCAGATACGCAGTATTTT. This sequence encodes CASSLGRLAGADTQYF.

With respect to this clone: An end of the junction differs from the germline gene, which may be a read error. The rearrangement uses TRBV18 and TRBJ2-7; D is possibly TRBD1 (6 bases). Germline CDR1 is KGHSH and CDR2 is LQKENI. The CDR3 contains 15 residues. As DNA, the CDR3 is TGTGCCAGCTCACCACCTGAAGGGACACCTTACGAACAGTACTTC. Translation: CASSPPEGTPYEQYF. Based on the CDR3 plus reference TRBV18 and TRBJ2-7, the full variable domain is NAGVMQNPRHLVRRRGQEARLRCSPMKGHSHVYWYRQLPEEGLKFMVYLQKENIIDESGMPKERFSAEFPKEGPSILRIQQVVRGDSAAYFCASSPPEGTPYEQYFGPGTRLTVT.

The V and J genes are TRBV4-1 and TRBJ1-1, with 7 bases that match TRBD1. With 3 bases clipped from V and 3 bases from J, the junction kept 13 bases outside the gene matches. Germline V gene sequence: CDR1 MGHRA, CDR2 YSYEKL. The CDR3 spans 17 residues. The CDR3 DNA follows: TGCGCCAGCAGCCAGGGCGGTGAGGGGGCCGGGTACACTGAAGCTTTCTTT. Its protein is CASSQGGEGAGYTEAFF.

J is TRBJ2-3 and V is TRBV9; TRBD2 aligns across 8 bases. The CDR3 is 17 amino acids. Looked up from germline, CDR1 is SGDLS and CDR2 is YYNGEE. Losses at the gene ends were 2 bases for V and 5 bases for J; bases not matched to a gene: 13. CDR3 amino acids: CASSVNDGLAWIDTQYF. DNA of the CDR3: TGTGCCAGCAGCGTCAATGACGGACTAGCCTGGATAGATACGCAGTATTTT.

The gene calls are TRBV7-7 and TRBJ2-5, with 9 bases matching TRBD2. CDR1 SSHAT and CDR2 FNYEAQ come from the germline V gene (reference sequence). V dropped 6 bases and J dropped 5; count of bases not matched to a gene: 4. This CDR3 has 13 amino acids. In DNA, the CDR3 is TGTGCCAGCAGGGGACTAGCCATGGAGACCCAGTACTTC. This sequence encodes CASRGLAMETQYF. The full variable domain, with the rest looked up from reference TRBV7-7 and TRBJ2-5, is GAGVSQSPRYKVTKRGQDVTLRCDPISSHATLYWYQQALGQGPEFLTYFNYEAQPDKSGLPSDRFSAERPEGSISTLTIQRTEQRDSAMYRCASRGLAMETQYFGPGTRLLVL.

The chain couples TRBV7-7 to TRBJ2-2; D remains unclear. This CDR3 is 13 amino acids long. V lost 4 bases to trimming and J lost 3 bases, with 6 bases between them. Germline V lookup: CDR1 SSHAT, CDR2 FNYEAQ (reference sequence). Written as DNA, the CDR3 is TGTGCCAGCAGCTCGTCCTACACCGGGGAGCTGTTTTTT. Translated: CASSSSYTGELFF.